One and the same sample provided the 8 T cell receptor beta chains below, sequenced in a study of vaccination and CD4 T cells after COVID-19. Cultured CD4+ T cell DNA underwent sequencing with the Oncomine TCR Beta short-read assay. TCRdb reprocessed the PCR reads with MiXCR, giving one entry per CDR3 protein. Seen here are some 5,300 distinct CDR3 sequences, 30% observed once, and the top ten hold over 20%. Regarding treatment: approximately nine-day PBMC culture with coronavirus spike peptide pools or control peptides (ViraFEST assay). These receptors' targets are unknown. This sample comprised CD4+ T cells from blood, cultured in vitro, obtained after SARS-CoV-2 vaccination. The receptors stem from a human donor who had recovered from COVID-19.

The V gene is TRBV6-1, the J gene TRBJ1-2, with a tentative D call TRBD1 (5 bases). V was cut by 6 bases and J by 4 bases, with 15 bases left in between. The germline gives CDR1 MNHNS, CDR2 SASEGT. The CDR3 extends over 14 amino acids. CDR3 sequence: CASSFQGPVYGYTF. The CDR3 nucleotides read TGTGCCAGCAGCTTTCAGGGTCCCGTCTATGGCTACACCTTC.

The chain links TRBV20-1 to TRBJ1-1; 8 positions agree with TRBD1. After removal of 6 bases from V and 5 bases from J, the junction contained 5 bases not matched to a gene. Germline CDR1 DFQATT, CDR2 SNEGSKA (reference sequence). The CDR3 is 12 residues long. The CDR3 DNA follows: TGCAGTGCCCCGGACAGGGTAACTGAAGCTTTCTTT. Amino acid sequence: CSAPDRVTEAFF.

A few counts support this clonotype. CDR3 protein: CASSSRDTQYF. Written as DNA, the CDR3 is TGTGCCAGCAGTTCCCGTGATACGCAGTATTTT. The chain links TRBV28 to TRBJ2-3; D not resolved. CDR1 and CDR2 (germline): MDHEN, SYDVKM. V lost 4 bases, J lost 6 bases, and 5 bases lay in between. The CDR3 extends over 11 amino acids.

The chain links TRBV20-1 to TRBJ2-7; 8 bases map to TRBD2. The CDR3 extends over 17 amino acids. Germline CDR1 reads DFQATT; CDR2 reads SNEGSKA (reference sequence). The trim removed 4 bases at V and 0 bases at J, leaving 14 bases unmatched. The CDR3 DNA reads as TGCAGTGCTATTGCCGGGGGGGCAGGACCTCTCTCCTACGAGCAGTACTTC. Translating gives CSAIAGGAGPLSYEQYF.

The chain employs TRBV5-1 and TRBJ2-1, with 7 bases fitting TRBD1. V was clipped by 4 bases and J by 4 bases; unmatched bases: 8. CDR3 length equals 15 residues. Germline lookup yields CDR1 SGHRS and CDR2 YFSETQ. The CDR3 here is CASSPSDRVYNEQFF. DNA of the CDR3: TGCGCCAGCAGCCCGTCCGACAGGGTTTACAATGAGCAGTTCTTC. Looking up the rest from reference TRBV5-1 and TRBJ2-1 gives the full variable domain: KAGVTQTPRYLIKTRGQQVTLSCSPISGHRSVSWYQQTPGQGLQFLFEYFSETQRNKGNFPGRFSGRQFSNSRSEMNVSTLELGDSALYLCASSPSDRVYNEQFFGPGTRLTVL.

This clonotype was observed a few times. The CDR3 coding sequence is TGTGCCAGCAGTTCTATAGTGTATCGGGTGAAAGGCTACGAGCAGTACTTC. Protein: CASSSIVYRVKGYEQYF. The rearrangement links TRBV28 to TRBJ2-7; D gene unclear. The CDR3 length is 17 residues. Trimming took off 4 bases at V and 3 bases at J, with 22 bases between the two ends. Germline CDR1 and CDR2: MDHEN and SYDVKM.

V and J are TRBV7-9 and TRBJ2-3; D call uncertain. The germline V gene encodes CDR1 SEHNR and CDR2 FQNEAQ (reference sequence). The CDR3 extends over 13 amino acids. Trimming stripped 5 bases from V and 0 bases from J, with 6 bases between. CDR3 bases: TGTGCCAGCAGCAAATTTAGCACAGATACGCAGTATTTT. Protein product: CASSKFSTDTQYF.

The CDR3 spells CASSGSWTGETQYF. In nucleotides, the CDR3 is TGTGCCAGCAGCGGGTCCTGGACAGGAGAGACCCAGTACTTC. V is TRBV14 and J is TRBJ2-5, with 7 bases that match TRBD1. The V gene end was trimmed by 5 bases and the J gene end by 4 bases; junction bases not matched to a gene: 7. CDR1 is SGHDN and CDR2 is FVKESK in the germline V gene. The CDR3 loop spans 14 amino acids.